The clone carrying this T cell receptor (beta chain) was found many times. Its antigen is undetermined. The ends lost 4 bases at V and 2 bases at J; junction bases unmatched: 6. This CDR3 comprises 16 residues. Germline V gene sequence: CDR1 SGHDN, CDR2 FVKESK. TCRdb re-analysed the 5' RACE reads in MiXCR, keeping a single row per CDR3 protein. The sample has around 1.7 million distinct CDR3 sequences; roughly 35% are singletons. The sample comes from a study of identical twins. Overall study findings and caveats: Invariant MAIT and iNKT cells are populations that could partly confound zero-insertion analyses. The study reached conclusions through statistical analysis that was cross-sectional, not following the same donors.

Donors uniformly comprised healthy Caucasians. Sequences were obtained from cord blood. V usage is TRBV14 and J usage is TRBJ2-3; TRBD2 matches at 10 bases. The sequence was obtained from a newborn girl in good health. The CDR3 coding sequence is TGTGCCAGCAGCCCCCTAGCGGGAGCGACCACAGATACGCAGTATTTT. Its translation is CASSPLAGATTDTQYF.